The clone carrying this TCR beta chain was detected only a few times. Only in-frame clones appear in the TCRdb table, and some are missing; sequencing was by immunoSEQ multiplex PCR. The profile covers under 200,000 clones, with 70% to 90% appearing a single time and 9.8% taken by the ten largest. The data originate from a study of blood T cell repertoires in COVID-19. For the study at large: Spain, Italy and the United States supplied samples that represented acute and convalescent COVID-19. PBMCs, B-cell-depleted T cells, or T cells were the source of the cDNA or gDNA that made up the material.

J was trimmed by 8 bases and V by 1 base; bases with no gene match: 9. The CDR3 runs to 15 residues. Germline CDR1 LGHDT, CDR2 YNNKEL (reference sequence). V usage is TRBV3-1 (or the pseudogene TRBV3-2) and J usage is TRBJ1-2; TRBD1 matches at 8 bases. Sequencing was carried out using peripheral blood. This clonotype was sampled from an elderly woman with acute or convalescent COVID-19. In DNA, the CDR3 is TGTGCCAGCAGCCAAGCGGACAGGGCGAGCGGCGGCTACACCTTC. Its protein is CASSQADRASGGYTF.